This T cell receptor (beta chain) was profiled in a study of OX40 agonist ivuxolimab in advanced cancers. Study-wide background: A mean age of around 63 years, range about 20 to 79, was recorded, and roughly 80% were male. Regarding the study as a whole: The mean number of expanded clones was higher in CD8+ T cells than in CD4+. Circulating CD4+ and CD8+ T cells showed clonal expansion by week 6 at 0.1 to 3.0 mg/kg.

Per the germline V gene, CDR1 is SGHRS and CDR2 is YFSETQ. This CDR3 region has 18 residues. V shed 4 bases and J shed 0 bases, with 20 bases lying between them. Sequencing was performed with immunoSEQ multiplex PCR; in TCRdb, only in-frame clones are kept and a portion is missing. The table shows 95,000 to 150,000 clones, with around 93% occurring only once. Notes on this clone: Its specificity is not known.

The rearrangement joins TRBV5-1 to TRBJ2-1; D is perhaps TRBD2 (6 bases). Sequenced material: CD4+ or CD8+ T cells sorted from blood, taken in a trial of the OX40 agonist ivuxolimab. The clonotype comes from an adult with an advanced solid tumor such as melanoma, head and neck, liver or kidney cancer. The CDR3 DNA reads TGCGCCAGCAGCCCGGGAGACGGCGGGTTTATCTCCTACAATGAGCAGTTCTTC. Translating it yields CASSPGDGGFISYNEQFF.